The clone carrying this T cell receptor (beta chain) was counted between two and nine times. As yet, its antigen is unknown. TCRdb redid the calling of the RT-PCR reads with MiXCR, one entry per CDR3 protein. The sample contains around 480,000 distinct CDR3 sequences, about 15% of which appear only once. The data were obtained in a study of response to subunit inactivated influenza vaccine. General study points: There was a suggestion from the authors that each seasonal influenza vaccination recruits few new T cells.

This receptor was obtained from a man in his fifties or sixties who received an inactivated influenza vaccine. The source was CD4+ T cells sorted from PBMCs, collected roughly 24 months after vaccination.

CDR3 loop: CASSEHRANAYEQYF. In DNA, the CDR3 is TGCGCCAGCAGTGAGCACAGGGCCAATGCCTACGAGCAGTACTTC. J is TRBJ2-7 and V is TRBV10-2, with a tentative D call TRBD1 (6 bases). The germline CDR1 and CDR2 sequences are WSHSY and SAAADI. Trimming left V 2 bases short and J 2 bases short, with 13 bases between. The CDR3 runs to 15 residues.